A selection of T cell receptor beta chains follows, all from one sample in a study of cytomegalovirus exposure and HLA in healthy donors. Sequencing was performed with immunoSEQ multiplex PCR; in TCRdb, only in-frame clones are kept and a portion is missing. The sample includes approximately 140,000 clones, approximately 80% of them seen just once. Sequencing was done on a sample of PBMCs. Source of these receptors: a man aged 35 to 55 in good health and CMV-seropositive. CDR3s include the opening cysteine and the closing phenylalanine or tryptophan. D genes are given only for firm matches. Size is stated for part of the rows, as once, few or many counts, or as a class when the clone is expanded.

>TRBJ1-2|TRBV5-4|.|.
CASSRLDSAHGYTF
TGTGCCAGCAGCCGACTGGACTCCGCCCATGGCTACACCTTC
>TRBJ2-3|TRBV9|.|few
CASSVGSMLTDTQYF
TGTGCCAGCAGCGTAGGTAGTATGTTAACAGATACGCAGTATTTT
>TRBJ2-7|TRBV9|TRBD2|.
CASSVDAALGLARVYEQYF
TGTGCCAGCAGCGTAGATGCCGCCCTGGGACTAGCGCGGGTCTACGAGCAGTACTTC
>TRBJ1-1|TRBV27|TRBD1|.
CASSFHRGGNTEAFF
TGTGCCAGCAGTTTCCACAGGGGGGGGAACACTGAAGCTTTCTTT
>TRBJ1-1|TRBV12-5|.|once
CASGPEAAKAFF
TGTGCTAGTGGTCCAGAGGCAGCTAAAGCTTTCTTT
>TRBJ1-1|TRBV28|.|.
CASSLVDFEAFF
TGTGCCAGCAGTTTGGTCGACTTCGAAGCTTTCTTT
>TRBJ1-4|TRBV6-5|.|.
CASRLSSGEKLFF
TGTGCCAGCAGATTAAGCTCGGGTGAAAAACTGTTTTTT
>TRBJ2-7|TRBV7-2|.|.
CASSPGYEQYF
TGTGCCAGCAGCCCGGGCTACGAGCAGTACTTC
>TRBJ2-3|TRBV29-1|.|.
CSVSPQGSTQYF
TGCAGCGTATCCCCTCAGGGCAGCACGCAGTATTTT
>TRBJ2-7|TRBV5-1|TRBD2|.
CASSLGGLAGIYEQYF
TGCGCCAGCAGCTTGGGGGGACTAGCGGGAATCTACGAGCAGTACTTC
>TRBJ2-1|TRBV5-5|.|.
CASSFAGVNEQFF
TGTGCCAGCAGCTTCGCCGGGGTCAATGAGCAGTTCTTC
>TRBJ2-5|TRBV7-9|.|.
CASSFAGQETQYF
TGTGCCAGCAGCTTTGCGGGGCAAGAGACCCAGTACTTC
>TRBJ1-1|TRBV5-4|.|.
CASSLAGRLKDTEAFF
TGTGCCAGCAGCTTGGCCGGCAGGCTCAAGGACACTGAAGCTTTCTTT
>TRBJ1-1|TRBV28|.|.
CASRRDPTEAFF
TGTGCCAGCAGGAGGGATCCCACTGAAGCTTTCTTT
>TRBJ1-1|TRBV11-1|TRBD1|.
CASSPQGANTEAFF
TGTGCCAGCAGCCCACAGGGGGCCAACACTGAAGCTTTCTTT